This T cell receptor (beta chain) comes out of a study of T cells after yellow fever vaccination. About the study: Preparation used SMART-Seq v4 Ultra Low Input for the low-cell-number fractions.

Researchers made TCR cDNA using 5'RACE template switching, and this step added a universal primer site and UMIs. Using its own MiXCR run on the 5' RACE reads, TCRdb lists one record per CDR3 protein. Of about 260,000 distinct CDR3 sequences in the sample, 10% to 15% were seen once. The CDR3 runs 15 residues. J gave up 6 bases and V 3 bases, and 3 bases lay outside the gene matches. Regarding this clonotype: Antigen: not known.

Study-level results: Few clonotypes appeared in both CD4 and CD8 compartments.

The receptor was isolated from a man aged 25 to 40 who received the YFV17D yellow fever vaccine. Source: CD4+ T cells sorted from PBMCs, taken 45 days after the yellow fever booster vaccination. This chain links TRBV12-3 or TRBV12-4 with TRBJ2-1, with TRBD2 matching over 12 bases. The CDR3 DNA follows: TGTGCCAGCAGTTTGACTAGCGGGAGCTTCAATGAGCAGTTCTTC. Translated, it gives CASSLTSGSFNEQFF.